This TCR beta chain was recorded in a study of Graves' ophthalmopathy and Graves' hyperthyroidism. Points from the study as a whole: Most clonotypes expanded in thyroid above 0.001 frequency were present in blood too. Separation of ophthalmopathy from stable hyperthyroidism was achieved by a 13-signature model, at around 89% sensitivity and under 83% specificity.

Using RNA transcripts, the TCR beta CDR3 regions were amplified. Second-round multiplex PCR came after a first-round RT-PCR that employed HTBI primers. From the multiplex PCR reads, TCRdb called clonotypes with MiXCR, one entry per CDR3 protein. The table records about 740,000 distinct CDR3 sequences, approximately 40% of them present only once. On this clonotype: As yet, its antigen is unknown.

Serum thyroxine and TRAb, along with clinical symptoms, thyroid ultrasound and orbital computed tomography, were what diagnosis relied on. The source of the PBMCs was less than 12 ml of fresh peripheral blood. Germline V gene sequence: CDR1 SGHVS, CDR2 FQNEAQ. The CDR3 has 16 residues. V was clipped by 4 bases and J by 7 bases; unmatched bases: 15. This TCR was sampled from an adult man with Graves' ophthalmopathy. The chain employs TRBV7-8 and TRBJ2-5; 7 bases fit TRBD2. Sequencing was carried out using peripheral blood. The DNA for the CDR3 is TGTGCCAGCAGCTACTCCAGTCAAAGCGGGACGGGGACCCAGTACTTC. It is translated as CASSYSSQSGTGTQYF. Filled out from reference TRBV7-8 and TRBJ2-5, the complete variable domain reads GAGVSQSPRYKVAKRGQDVALRCDPISGHVSLFWYQQALGQGPEFLTYFQNEAQLDKSGLPSDRFFAERPEGSVSTLKIQRTQQEDSAVYLCASSYSSQSGTGTQYFGPGTRLLVL.